The subject of this entry is one T cell receptor beta chain. The antigen remains undetermined. CMV status came from CD4+ IFNgamma after overnight CMV lysate stimulation. Two oligonucleotides, mixed equimolar, formed the beta constant-region primer covering TRBC1 and TRBC2. An oligonucleotide with the SP2 primer and a 12-nucleotide UMI was ligated to the cDNA 3' end. Nested alpha and beta constant-region primers with the SP2 primer drove four PCR rounds on ligated cDNA. TCRdb passed the UMI-ligation and nested PCR reads through MiXCR, listing each CDR3 protein once. The top ten clones hold roughly 0.13% of a sample with around 160,000 distinct CDR3 sequences, approximately 15% of them seen once. The sample comes from a study of naive and memory T cell subsets. General study points: Over 85% of naive TCR sequences appeared only once, unlike memory subsets.

V was clipped by 5 bases and J by 2 bases, with 12 bases between them. CDR3 length: 14 amino acids. The chain employs TRBV12-3 or TRBV12-4 and TRBJ1-2, with D possibly matching TRBD1 (5 bases). This TCR was sampled from a human donor in good health. The source material was naive CD4+ T cells from blood. The CDR3 bases are TGTGCCAGCAGTATAAGACAGTTGAACTATGGCTACACCTTC. Translating it yields CASSIRQLNYGYTF.